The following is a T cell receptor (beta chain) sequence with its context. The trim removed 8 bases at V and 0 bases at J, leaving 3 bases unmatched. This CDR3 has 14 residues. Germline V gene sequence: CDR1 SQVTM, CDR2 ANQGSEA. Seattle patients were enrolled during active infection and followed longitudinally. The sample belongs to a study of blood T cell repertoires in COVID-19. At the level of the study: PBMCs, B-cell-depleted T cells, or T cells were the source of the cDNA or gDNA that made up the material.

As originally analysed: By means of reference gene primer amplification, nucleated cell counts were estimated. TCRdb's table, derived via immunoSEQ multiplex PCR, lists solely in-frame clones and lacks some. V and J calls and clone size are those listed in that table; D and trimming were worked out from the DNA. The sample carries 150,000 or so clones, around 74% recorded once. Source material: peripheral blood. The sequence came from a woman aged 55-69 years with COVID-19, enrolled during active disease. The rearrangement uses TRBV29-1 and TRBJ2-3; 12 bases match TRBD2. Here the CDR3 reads CSTGTSGSTDTQYF. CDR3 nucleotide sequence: TGCAGCACCGGGACTAGCGGGAGCACAGATACGCAGTATTTT.